This T cell receptor (beta chain) was documented in a study of blood T cell repertoires in COVID-19. At the level of the study: Acute-phase and convalescent COVID-19 samples originated in the United States, Italy and Spain. The cDNA or gDNA used as material had been derived from T cells, B-cell-depleted T cells, or PBMCs.

The authors' processing: How many nucleated cells were present was estimated from reference gene primer amplification. Some clones are missing from TCRdb's copy, which holds only in-frame ones; the method was immunoSEQ multiplex PCR. For V, J and clone size, that table is used; D and trimming come from the DNA. Of 92,000 or so clones in the sample, approximately 88% were seen once. V was cut by 10 bases and J by 0 bases, with 13 bases left in between. The CDR3 loop spans 13 amino acids. CDR1 LNHDA and CDR2 SQIVND come from the germline V gene (reference sequence). The V gene is TRBV19, the J gene TRBJ2-7, with D maybe TRBD1 (5 bases). Sequences were obtained from peripheral blood. The receptor was derived from a man in his fifties or sixties with acute or convalescent COVID-19. The DNA for the CDR3 is TGTGCCACCAGGAGACAGAGCTCCTACGAGCAGTACTTC. Protein: CATRRQSSYEQYF.